This T cell receptor (beta chain) was obtained from a study of T cells in Graves' hyperthyroidism and ophthalmopathy. Researchers took RNA transcripts and amplified the TCR beta CDR3 regions from them. When the TCR CDR3 underwent first-round RT-PCR, the HTBI primer set was used. Each CDR3 protein is one row after TCRdb ran MiXCR on the multiplex PCR reads. Found here are some 650,000 distinct CDR3 sequences, about 16% of them singletons; the top ten hold around 3.5%. There are a few counts of this clonotype. The study left out patients who had uncontrolled infection, other autoimmune disease, pregnancy or lactation. Orbital computed tomography, thyroid ultrasound, serum thyroxine and TRAb, and clinical symptoms together informed the diagnoses. CDR3 length: 14 amino acids. The germline V gene encodes CDR1 DFQATT and CDR2 SNEGSKA (reference sequence). V was clipped by 4 bases and J by 6 bases, with 17 bases between them.

The chain couples TRBV20-1 to TRBJ2-3; D unclear. The sequence derives from a woman in her thirties or forties with Graves' ophthalmopathy. Sequences were obtained from blood. CDR3 in DNA: TGCAGTGCTATCCCGAACCCCCGGCCGGATACGCAGTATTTT. Protein: CSAIPNPRPDTQYF.